The 8 T cell receptor beta chains given below trace back to one sample, sequenced in a study of blood T cell repertoires in COVID-19. Clones were sequenced by immunoSEQ multiplex PCR, and TCRdb holds only the in-frame ones, with some missing. The table has over 150,000 clones, 80% to 85% seen once. Sequencing was carried out using peripheral blood. The receptors stem from a man between 65 and 80 years old with active or convalescent COVID-19.

The CDR3 loop reads CASSPSKAHEQYF. The CDR3 DNA reads TGCGCCAGCAGCCCCTCTAAAGCGCACGAGCAGTACTTC. V is TRBV5-1 and J is TRBJ2-7; D is ambiguous. Germline lookup yields CDR1 SGHRS and CDR2 YFSETQ. The CDR3 sequence is 13 residues long. V was cut by 4 bases and J by 5 bases, with 13 bases left in between.

The chain joins TRBV6-1 to TRBJ1-2; 8 nucleotides match TRBD1. V shed 8 bases and J 6 bases; nucleotides not matched to a gene: 11. The CDR3 runs 14 residues. Germline CDR1 MNHNS, CDR2 SASEGT. CDR3 coding DNA: TGTGCCAGCTGGGGGCGGACAGGGTTCGATGGCTACACCTTC. This sequence encodes CASWGRTGFDGYTF.

This sequence joins TRBV28 and TRBJ1-4, with a weak D call TRBD1 (5 bases). Trimming removed 3 bases from V and 8 bases from J, with 10 bases in between. Germline CDR1 reads MDHEN; CDR2 reads SYDVKM. The CDR3 length is 13 residues. Here the CDR3 reads CASSLIQGEKLFF. CDR3 DNA sequence: TGTGCCAGCAGTTTGATCCAGGGCGAAAAACTGTTTTTT. Based on the CDR3 plus reference TRBV28 and TRBJ1-4, the full variable domain is DVKVTQSSRYLVKRTGEKVFLECVQDMDHENMFWYRQDPGLGLRLIYFSYDVKMKEKGDIPEGYSVSREKKERFSLILESASTNQTSMYLCASSLIQGEKLFFGSGTQLSVL.

V gene TRBV27 combines with J gene TRBJ1-1; D gene unclear. The V end lost 5 bases, the J end lost 3 bases, and 16 bases lay between the germline ends. Germline-derived CDR1 and CDR2 are MNHEY and SMNVEV (reference sequence). This CDR3 spans 15 amino acids. CDR3 amino acids: CASSAPGWEDTEAFF. The CDR3 bases are TGTGCCAGCAGTGCCCCCGGGTGGGAGGACACTGAAGCTTTCTTT.

This chain connects TRBV7-2 to TRBJ1-2; D is uncertain. Germline V gene lookup returns CDR1 SGHTA and CDR2 FQGNSA. Trimming cost V 5 bases and J 6 bases, with 16 bases left between them. The CDR3 is 14 residues long. The CDR3 DNA follows: TGTGCCAGCAGCCCACCTAGGCTCCCCCATGGCTACACCTTC. Translation gives CASSPPRLPHGYTF.

This chain uses TRBV11-3 with TRBJ1-3; the D is unclear. Germline CDR1 and CDR2: SGHNT and YENEEA. Trimming left V 1 base short and J 5 bases short, with 6 bases between. The CDR3 loop spans 13 amino acids. CDR3 coding DNA: TGTGCCAGCAGCTTAGGATGGCGAAACACCATATATTTT. This codes for CASSLGWRNTIYF.

This clone was counted only a few times. CDR3: CSVTGDTEAFF. DNA for the CDR3: TGCAGTGTGACAGGGGACACTGAAGCTTTCTTT. The chain couples TRBV20-1 to TRBJ1-1, with 8 nucleotides matching TRBD1. V was pared by 7 bases and J by 3 bases, with 1 base of the junction left unmatched. Germline V gives CDR1 DFQATT, CDR2 SNEGSKA (reference sequence). The CDR3 extends over 11 amino acids.

The J gene is TRBJ1-1, the V gene TRBV28; no reliable D call. This CDR3 has 12 amino acids. The V gene's germline CDR1 is MDHEN and CDR2 SYDVKM. V lost 4 bases, J lost 4 bases, and 7 bases lay in between. The CDR3 protein is CASSYFGTEAFF. CDR3 nucleotide sequence: TGTGCCAGCAGTTATTTCGGCACTGAAGCTTTCTTT.